This TCR beta chain was identified during a study of blood T cell repertoires in COVID-19. Across the study: Researchers got acute and convalescent COVID-19 samples from the United States, Italy and Spain.

The J segment lost 10 bases and the V segment lost 0 bases, leaving 6 bases of the junction unmatched. Germline V gene sequence: CDR1 LGHDT, CDR2 YNNKEL (reference sequence). This CDR3 spans 16 amino acids. Participant-given clinical history determined each cohort assignment. Clones were sequenced by immunoSEQ multiplex PCR, and TCRdb holds only the in-frame ones, with some missing. The repertoire has 200,000 to 250,000 clones, approximately 84% of them found once; the top ten carry approximately 15%. The chain links TRBV3-1 (or the pseudogene TRBV3-2) to TRBJ1-6; 10 nucleotides align to TRBD1. The source material was PBMCs or T cells enriched from blood (not recorded which). This receptor was taken from a man aged 35 to 55 who had recovered from COVID-19. CDR3 nucleotides: TGTGCCAGCAGCCAAGAGCTGGACAGGGGGGGGTCACCCCTCCACTTT. This codes for CASSQELDRGGSPLHF.